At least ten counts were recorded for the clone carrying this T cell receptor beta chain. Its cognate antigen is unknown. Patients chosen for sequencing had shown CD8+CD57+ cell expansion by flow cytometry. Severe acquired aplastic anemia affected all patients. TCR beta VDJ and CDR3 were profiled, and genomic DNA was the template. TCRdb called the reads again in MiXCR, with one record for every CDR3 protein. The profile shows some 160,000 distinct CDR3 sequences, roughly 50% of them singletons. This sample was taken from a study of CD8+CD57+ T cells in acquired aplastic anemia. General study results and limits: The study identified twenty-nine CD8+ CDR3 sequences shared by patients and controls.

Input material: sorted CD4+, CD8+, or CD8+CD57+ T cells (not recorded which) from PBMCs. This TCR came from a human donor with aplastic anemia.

The CDR3 nucleotides are TGCAGTGCTATCAGGGGGCCGGCGAACACTGAAGCTTTCTTT. The encoded protein is CSAIRGPANTEAFF. This chain links TRBV20-1 with TRBJ1-1; TRBD1 agrees at 8 bases. The V and J ends lost 4 bases and 1 base, in that order; junction bases with no gene match: 5. Germline V CDR1 and CDR2: DFQATT, SNEGSKA (reference sequence). CDR3 size: 14 residues.